This T cell receptor beta chain originates from a study of cytomegalovirus exposure and HLA in healthy donors. Study-level information: The Caucasian-associated ancestry cluster contained 81% of the 398 genotyped donors. Study results and caveats: Earlier analysis found most TCR beta V segments productive about 87% or about 30% of the time.

With regard to this clone: What it recognizes is unknown.

Both 60 Vbeta primers and 13 Jbeta primers went into the PCR. The method was immunoSEQ multiplex PCR; TCRdb's version includes in-frame clones alone and lacks a portion of them. This sample has over 60,000 clones, with about three quarters found just once. In germline, CDR1 is GTSNPN, CDR2 SVGIG (reference sequence). Trimming shortened V by 0 bases and J by 9 bases, and 18 bases separated the two germline ends. There are 16 residues in the CDR3. The clonotype comes from a woman in her thirties in good health and CMV-seropositive. Sequenced input: PBMCs. The chain employs TRBV30 and TRBJ1-6, with D possibly being TRBD1 (6 bases). The chain's CDR3 is CAWSVQAGGWSSPLHF. The CDR3 nucleotides read TGTGCCTGGAGTGTACAGGCGGGGGGCTGGAGTTCACCCCTCCACTTT.